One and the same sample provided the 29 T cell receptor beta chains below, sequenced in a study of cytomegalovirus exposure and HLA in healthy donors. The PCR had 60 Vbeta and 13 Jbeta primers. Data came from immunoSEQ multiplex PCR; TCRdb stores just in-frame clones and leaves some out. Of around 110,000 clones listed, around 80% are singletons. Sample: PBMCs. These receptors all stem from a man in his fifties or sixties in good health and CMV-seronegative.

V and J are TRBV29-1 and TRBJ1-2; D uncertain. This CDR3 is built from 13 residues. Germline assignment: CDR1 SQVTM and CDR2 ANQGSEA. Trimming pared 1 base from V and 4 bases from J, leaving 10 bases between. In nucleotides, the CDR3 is TGCAGCGTTGAAGGTAATCCGGGCTATGGCTACACCTTC. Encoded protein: CSVEGNPGYGYTF.

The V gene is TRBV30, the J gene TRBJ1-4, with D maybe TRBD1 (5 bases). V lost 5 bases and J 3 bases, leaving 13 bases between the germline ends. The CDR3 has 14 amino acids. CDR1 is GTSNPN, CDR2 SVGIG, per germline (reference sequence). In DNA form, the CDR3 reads TGTGCCTGGGGGGCAGGAGGGTCTAATGAAAAACTGTTTTTT. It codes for CAWGAGGSNEKLFF.

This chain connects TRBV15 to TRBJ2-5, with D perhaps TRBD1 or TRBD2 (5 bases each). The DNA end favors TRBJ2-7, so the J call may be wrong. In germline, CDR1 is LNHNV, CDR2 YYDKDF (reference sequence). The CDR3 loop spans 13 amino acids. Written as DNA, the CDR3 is TGTGCCACCAGCAGAGATGGGGGCTACGAGCAGTACTTC. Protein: CATSRDGGYEQYF.

Written as DNA, the CDR3 is TGTGCCAGCAGTGGAACAGGGAAGGGCTACACCTTC. Protein product: CASSGTGKGYTF. The chain joins TRBV25-1 to TRBJ1-2; a possible D gene is TRBD1 (6 bases). The CDR3 totals 12 residues. Looked up from germline, CDR1 is MGHDK and CDR2 is SYGVNS. The germline V and J ends were trimmed by 4 bases and 8 bases, with 11 bases remaining between them.

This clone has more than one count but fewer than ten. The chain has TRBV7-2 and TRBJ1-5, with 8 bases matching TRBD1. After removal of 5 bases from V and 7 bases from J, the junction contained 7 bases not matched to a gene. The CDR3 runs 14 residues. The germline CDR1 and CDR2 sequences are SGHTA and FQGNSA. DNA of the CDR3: TGTGCCAGCAGCCCTACAGGGGGGACACAGCCCCAGCATTTT. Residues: CASSPTGGTQPQHF. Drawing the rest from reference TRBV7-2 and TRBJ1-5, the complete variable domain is GAGVSQSPSNKVTEKGKDVELRCDPISGHTALYWYRQSLGQGLEFLIYFQGNSAPDKSGLPSDRFSAERTGGSVSTLTIQRTQQEDSAVYLCASSPTGGTQPQHFGDGTRLSIL.

The CDR3 sequence: CASSLHSAETDTQYF. The CDR3 bases are TGCGCCAGCAGCTTACACTCGGCGGAGACAGATACGCAGTATTTT. The gene calls are TRBV5-1 and TRBJ2-3; D is undetermined. Germline V gene sequence: CDR1 SGHRS, CDR2 YFSETQ. Trimming took 2 bases from V and 3 from J, leaving 13 bases between them. The CDR3 consists of 15 residues.

Here the CDR3 reads CASSLGRGNTEAFF. The CDR3, as DNA: TGTGCCAGCAGCTTGGGCAGGGGGAACACTGAAGCTTTCTTT. This chain uses TRBV5-4 with TRBJ1-1, with a possible D match to TRBD1 (6 bases). Trimming left V 0 bases short and J 1 base short, with 7 bases between. The germline V gene has CDR1 SGHNT and CDR2 YYREEE (reference sequence). The CDR3 has 14 amino acids.

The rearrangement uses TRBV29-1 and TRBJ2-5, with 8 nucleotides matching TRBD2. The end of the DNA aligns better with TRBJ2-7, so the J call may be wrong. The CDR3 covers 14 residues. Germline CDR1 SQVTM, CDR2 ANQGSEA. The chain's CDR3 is CSVATSAALYEQYF. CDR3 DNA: TGCAGCGTCGCGACTAGCGCGGCCTTATACGAGCAGTACTTC.

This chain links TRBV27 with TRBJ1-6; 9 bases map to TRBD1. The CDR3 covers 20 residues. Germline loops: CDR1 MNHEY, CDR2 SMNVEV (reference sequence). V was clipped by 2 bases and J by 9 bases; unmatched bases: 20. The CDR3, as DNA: TGTGCCAGCAGTTTAGTCAGGGTAACAGGGGGCTTACTTTCGGGTTCACCCCTCCACTTT. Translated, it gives CASSLVRVTGGLLSGSPLHF.

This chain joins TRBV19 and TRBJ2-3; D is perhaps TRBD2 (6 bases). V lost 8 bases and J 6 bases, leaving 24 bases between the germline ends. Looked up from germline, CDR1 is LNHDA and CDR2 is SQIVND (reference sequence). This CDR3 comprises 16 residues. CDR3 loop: CASSSQPGTATDTQYF. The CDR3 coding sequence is TGTGCCAGTTCGTCTCAACCAGGGACTGCAACGGATACGCAGTATTTT.

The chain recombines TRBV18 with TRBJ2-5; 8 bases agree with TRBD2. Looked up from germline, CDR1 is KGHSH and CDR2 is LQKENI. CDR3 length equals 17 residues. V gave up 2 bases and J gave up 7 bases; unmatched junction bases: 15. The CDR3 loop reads CASSPNSAGGASGTQYF. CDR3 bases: TGTGCCAGCTCACCAAATTCGGCCGGGGGGGCGTCGGGGACCCAGTACTTC.

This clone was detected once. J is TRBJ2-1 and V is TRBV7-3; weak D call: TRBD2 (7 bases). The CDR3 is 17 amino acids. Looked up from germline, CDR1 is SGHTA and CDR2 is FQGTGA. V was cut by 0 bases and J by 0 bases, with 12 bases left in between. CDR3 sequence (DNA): TGTGCCAGCAGCTTAACCCGGGGGGCCAGCTCCTACAATGAGCAGTTCTTC. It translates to CASSLTRGASSYNEQFF.

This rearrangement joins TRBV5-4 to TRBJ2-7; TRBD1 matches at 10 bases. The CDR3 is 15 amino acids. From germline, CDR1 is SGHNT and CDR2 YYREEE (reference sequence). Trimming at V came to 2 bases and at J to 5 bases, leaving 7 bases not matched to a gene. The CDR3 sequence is CASSFRQGAHDEQYF. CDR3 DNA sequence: TGTGCCAGCAGCTTCCGACAGGGGGCGCACGACGAGCAGTACTTC.

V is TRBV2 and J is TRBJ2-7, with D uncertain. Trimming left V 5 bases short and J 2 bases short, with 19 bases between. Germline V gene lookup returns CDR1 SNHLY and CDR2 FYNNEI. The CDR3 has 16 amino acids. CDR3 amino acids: CASSPGSRLMTYEQYF. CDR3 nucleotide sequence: TGTGCCAGCAGTCCCGGGTCGCGTTTGATGACCTACGAGCAGTACTTC.

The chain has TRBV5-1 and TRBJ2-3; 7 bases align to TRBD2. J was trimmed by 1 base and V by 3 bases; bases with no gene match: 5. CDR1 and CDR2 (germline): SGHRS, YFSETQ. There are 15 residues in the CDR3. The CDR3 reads CASSSHRGGTDTQYF. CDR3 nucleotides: TGCGCCAGCAGCTCTCATCGGGGGGGCACAGATACGCAGTATTTT.

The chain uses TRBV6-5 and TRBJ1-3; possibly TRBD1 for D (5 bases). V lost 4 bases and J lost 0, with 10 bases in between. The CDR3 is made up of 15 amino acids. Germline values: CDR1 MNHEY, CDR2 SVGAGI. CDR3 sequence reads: CASSSYRSSGNTIYF. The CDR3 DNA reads TGTGCCAGCAGTTCCTACAGGAGCTCTGGAAACACCATATATTTT.

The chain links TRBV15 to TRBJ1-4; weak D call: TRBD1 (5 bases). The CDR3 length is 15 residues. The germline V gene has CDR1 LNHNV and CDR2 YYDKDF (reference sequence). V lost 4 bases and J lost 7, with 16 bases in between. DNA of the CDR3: TGTGCCACCAGCACCCCGCGCAGGGCTAGTGAAAAACTGTTTTTT. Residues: CATSTPRRASEKLFF. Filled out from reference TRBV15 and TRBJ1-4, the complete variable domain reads DAMVIQNPRYQVTQFGKPVTLSCSQTLNHNVMYWYQQKSSQAPKLLFHYYDKDFNNEADTPDNFQSRRPNTSFCFLDIRSPGLGDTAMYLCATSTPRRASEKLFFGSGTQLSVL.

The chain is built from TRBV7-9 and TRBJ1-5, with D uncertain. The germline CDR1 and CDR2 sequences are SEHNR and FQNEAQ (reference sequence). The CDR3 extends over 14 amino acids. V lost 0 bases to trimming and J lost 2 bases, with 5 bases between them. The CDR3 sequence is CASSLAGGNQPQHF. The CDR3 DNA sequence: TGTGCCAGCAGCTTAGCGGGCGGCAATCAGCCCCAGCATTTT.

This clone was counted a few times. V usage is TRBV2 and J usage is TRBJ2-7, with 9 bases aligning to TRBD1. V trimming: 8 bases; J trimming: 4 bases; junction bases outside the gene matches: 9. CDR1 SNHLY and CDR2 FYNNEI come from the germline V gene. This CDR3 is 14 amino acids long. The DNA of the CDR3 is TGTGCCAGCCAAGGCGGGACAGGGCCTTACGAGCAGTACTTC. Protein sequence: CASQGGTGPYEQYF.

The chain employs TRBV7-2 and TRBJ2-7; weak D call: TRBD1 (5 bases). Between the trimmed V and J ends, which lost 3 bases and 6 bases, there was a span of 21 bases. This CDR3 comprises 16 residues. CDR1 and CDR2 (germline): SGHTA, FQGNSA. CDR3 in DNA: TGTGCCAGCAGCTTTTCACCCCAGGCAGGGAAGGGCGAGCAGTACTTC. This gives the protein CASSFSPQAGKGEQYF.

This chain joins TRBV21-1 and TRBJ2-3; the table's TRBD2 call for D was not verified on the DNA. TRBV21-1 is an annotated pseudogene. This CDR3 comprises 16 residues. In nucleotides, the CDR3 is TGTGCCAGCAGCCACGGGGTAGCGGGACGCACAGATACGCAGTATTTT. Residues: CASSHGVAGRTDTQYF.

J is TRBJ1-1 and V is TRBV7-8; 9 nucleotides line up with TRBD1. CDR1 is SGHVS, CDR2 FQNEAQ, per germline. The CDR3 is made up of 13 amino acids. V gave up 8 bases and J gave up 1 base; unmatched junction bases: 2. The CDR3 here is CASGGQGNTEAFF. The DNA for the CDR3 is TGTGCCAGCGGGGGACAGGGGAACACTGAAGCTTTCTTT.

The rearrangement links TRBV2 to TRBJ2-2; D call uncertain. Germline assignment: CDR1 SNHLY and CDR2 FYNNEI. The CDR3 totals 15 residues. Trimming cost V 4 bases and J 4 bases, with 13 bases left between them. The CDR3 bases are TGTGCCAGCAGTGCGCTACACCCGGGCACCGGGGAGCTGTTTTTT. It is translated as CASSALHPGTGELFF.

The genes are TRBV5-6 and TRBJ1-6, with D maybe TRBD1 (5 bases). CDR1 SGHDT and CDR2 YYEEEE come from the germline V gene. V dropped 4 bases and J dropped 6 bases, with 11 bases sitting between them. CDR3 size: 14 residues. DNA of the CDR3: TGTGCCAGCAGCCGGTGGGGGGGTAATTCACCCCTCCACTTT. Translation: CASSRWGGNSPLHF.

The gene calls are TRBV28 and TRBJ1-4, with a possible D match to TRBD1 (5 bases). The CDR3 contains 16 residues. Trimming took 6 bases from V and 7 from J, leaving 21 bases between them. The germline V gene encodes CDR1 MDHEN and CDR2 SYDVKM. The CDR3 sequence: CASSQVSGGEGEKLFF. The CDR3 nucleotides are TGTGCCAGCAGCCAGGTTTCCGGGGGTGAGGGTGAAAAACTGTTTTTT.

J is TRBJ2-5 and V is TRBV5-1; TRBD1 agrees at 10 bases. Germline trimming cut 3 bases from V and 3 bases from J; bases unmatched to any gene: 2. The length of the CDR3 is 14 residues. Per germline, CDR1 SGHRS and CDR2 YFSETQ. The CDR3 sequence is CASSSGQGEETQYF. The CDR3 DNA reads TGCGCCAGCAGCTCCGGACAGGGGGAAGAGACCCAGTACTTC. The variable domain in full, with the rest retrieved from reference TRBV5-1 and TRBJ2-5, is KAGVTQTPRYLIKTRGQQVTLSCSPISGHRSVSWYQQTPGQGLQFLFEYFSETQRNKGNFPGRFSGRQFSNSRSEMNVSTLELGDSALYLCASSSGQGEETQYFGPGTRLLVL.

CDR3 DNA sequence: TGTGCCAGCAGCTTAAATCAACAGGGGAGCGGGGAGCTGTTTTTT. Amino acid sequence: CASSLNQQGSGELFF. The chain uses TRBV7-2 and TRBJ2-2, with TRBD1 identical over 7 bases. CDR1 and CDR2 (germline): SGHTA, FQGNSA. V gave up 2 bases and J gave up 7 bases; unmatched junction bases: 7. The CDR3 loop spans 15 amino acids.

The CDR3 reads CATSRVRQGLETQYF. CDR3 sequence (DNA): TGTGCCACCAGCAGAGTGAGGCAGGGGTTGGAGACCCAGTACTTC. This chain uses TRBV15 with TRBJ2-5; D might be TRBD1 (6 bases). The CDR3 totals 15 residues. Germline CDR1 is LNHNV and CDR2 is YYDKDF (reference sequence). Trimming cost V 1 base and J 5 bases, with 14 bases left between them.

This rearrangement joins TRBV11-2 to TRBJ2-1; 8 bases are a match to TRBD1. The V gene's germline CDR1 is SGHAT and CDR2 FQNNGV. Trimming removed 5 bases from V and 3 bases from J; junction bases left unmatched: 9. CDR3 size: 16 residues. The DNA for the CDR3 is TGTGCCAGCAGCCCAACAGGGGGGCCTATCTACAATGAGCAGTTCTTC. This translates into CASSPTGGPIYNEQFF.